This TCR beta chain was identified during a study of T cell repertoires in cytomegalovirus infection (dated by TCRdb to about 2019). Regarding the research as a whole: Donor HLA type was relevant to the analysis, as public TCR beta signatures indicated carriage of CMV infection together with the matching HLA type.

Results the study describes overall, beyond this receptor: The ex vivo response was dominated by HLA-C-restricted CMV-specific TCR beta clonotypes, which also provided the single most frequent clonotype in two of eight donors. In both this cohort and an independent cohort of more than 350 donors, the cumulative frequency of public TCR beta family members distinguished carriers of CMV infection plus the relevant HLA type.

Remarks on this clonotype: It lacks a known antigen. Qualities for individual bases were not recorded, and no much larger clone is one base off.

The junction carries 15 bases between V and J, which are trimmed by 3 bases and 3 bases respectively. The CDR3 numbers 15 residues from cysteine through phenylalanine. Only the CDR3 DNA is retained, 45 bases long and in frame from the first base. The instrument given in TCRdb is Illumina HiSeq 1500. The public reads were run again by TCRdb, first through fastp at Q25 and then through MiXCR, and only productive beta chains were kept. A single entry per CDR3 protein holds the most common genes and DNA from its merged rows. The sample data list some 100,000 distinct CDR3 sequences, and less than 25% of these were observed just once. The ten biggest clones cover about two fifths of the sample.

This receptor chain uses TRBV12-3 or TRBV12-4 and TRBJ2-7; the D segment might be TRBD1 or TRBD2, since each matches 7 bases. The source is a human donor in good health (CMV status not recorded). Some clones in this sample may be carry-over from other donors' samples. Sequencing input: CD8+ T cells from PBMCs. The nucleotides read TGTGCCAGCAGTTTCCCGGGGGGACAGTACTACGAGCAGTACTTC. This gives the protein CASSFPGGQYYEQYF.